Given below is one T cell receptor (beta chain) in context. Original processing notes: By means of reference gene primer amplification, nucleated cell counts were estimated. Sequenced by immunoSEQ multiplex PCR; TCRdb stores in-frame clones only, minus some. D and trimming come from the DNA, and the V and J calls and clone size come from that table. Here the sample spans a few hundred thousand clones, approximately 87% being singletons. This entry belongs to a study of blood T cell repertoires in COVID-19. Study overall: In each case, the material was cDNA or gDNA derived from T cells, B-cell-depleted T cells, or PBMCs.

Germline V gives CDR1 MNHEY, CDR2 SVGAGI. The CDR3 extends over 15 amino acids. The V end was cut by 6 bases, the J end by 3 bases, with 18 bases between. This sequence was found in a woman in her forties or fifties with acute or convalescent COVID-19. J is TRBJ2-7 and V is TRBV6-5; the D gene is possibly TRBD1 (5 bases). Sequencing was done on a sample of peripheral blood. CDR3 region: CASRRLRGGNYEQYF. In nucleotides, the CDR3 is TGTGCCAGCAGGAGGCTAAGGGGTGGGAACTACGAGCAGTACTTC.